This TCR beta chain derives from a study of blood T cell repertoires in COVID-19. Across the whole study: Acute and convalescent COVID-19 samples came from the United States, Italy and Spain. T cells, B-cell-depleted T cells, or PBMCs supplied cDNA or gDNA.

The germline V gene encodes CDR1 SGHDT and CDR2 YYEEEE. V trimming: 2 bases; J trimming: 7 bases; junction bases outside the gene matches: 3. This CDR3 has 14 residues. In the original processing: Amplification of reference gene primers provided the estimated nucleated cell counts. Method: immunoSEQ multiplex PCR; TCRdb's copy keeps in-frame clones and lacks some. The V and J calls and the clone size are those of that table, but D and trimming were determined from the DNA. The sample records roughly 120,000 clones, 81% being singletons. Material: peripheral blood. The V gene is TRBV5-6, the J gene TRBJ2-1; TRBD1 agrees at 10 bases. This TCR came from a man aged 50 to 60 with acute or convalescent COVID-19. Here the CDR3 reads CASSLPGQGNEQFF. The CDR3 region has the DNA TGTGCCAGCAGCTTACCGGGACAGGGGAATGAGCAGTTCTTC.